The entry that follows covers one TCR beta chain sequence. No antigen is known for it. This specimen belongs to a study of cytomegalovirus exposure and HLA in healthy donors (dated by TCRdb to about 2017). For context, the study as a whole: An earlier analysis of fewer than 750 of the donors reported about 260 Gb of sequence data and around 110 million unique TCR beta sequences obtained from approximately 180 million T cells. About five DR-DQ haplotypes were handled as single units for association and clustering, since linkage in the cohort was strong. Both class I and class II loci were covered by HLA typing, at four-digit resolution. A separate validation cohort of roughly 130 different subjects was used in addition to the approximately 700-subject first cohort. Genome-wide SNP genotypes for about three fifths of the 666 donors were used in a later genetic analysis, which treated that subset as a discovery cohort. Rather than drawing on any new phenotypic data, the later analysis identified candidate immune exposures from TCR beta sequences and the way those sequences occurred across donors. The study profiled the T cell repertoires of 666 subjects by immunosequencing and related them to cytomegalovirus serostatus. The aim of the study was to test whether cataloging public T cell receptors could identify signatures of past pathogen exposure. An early release that covered more than 550 HLA-typed donors contained about 300 gigabases of sequencing data and some 87 million unique TCR sequences. Among roughly 400 genotyped donors of the cohort, an average of roughly 230,000 unique TCR beta nucleotide sequences was sequenced per donor, of which about 19% were non-productive. The genetic ancestry cluster associated with self-reported Caucasian donors included about 81% of the approximately 400 genotyped donors. Donor age, sex, ethnicity and CMV serostatus were compiled together with the repertoire data. Typing coverage differed by locus: A, B, C, DRB1 and DQB1 were typed in about 629-640 donors, DQA1 in 500 to 550, DPA1 in around 610, and DPB1 in roughly 450. Every repertoire in the discovery cohort had been generated on one and the same sequencing platform. To decide whether each TCR beta V gene segment behaved as functional or pseudogenic, an earlier analysis of fewer than 750 of the donors relied on high-throughput TCR beta sequencing. A later analysis re-analyzed previously published TCR beta repertoires from 550 to 700 donors and added high-resolution HLA genotyping to study TCR occurrence patterns. To predict cytomegalovirus infection status, the study combined high-throughput TCR immunosequencing, statistical association of individual TCRs with disease status, and machine learning. Beyond this particular receptor, the publication reports: In a later analysis, HLA-associated TCR beta chains were found to be more clonally expanded and to have lower generation probabilities than equally common non-associated chains. HLA typing was unavailable for some donors at each locus, so association tests used only the typed subset. A later genetic analysis reported fewer N-insertions in productive TCRs among donors in an Asian-associated ancestry cluster than the roughly 670-donor mean. For the cohort, immune exposure information was limited to CMV serostatus. The study listed around 160 TCR beta chains as associated with cytomegalovirus. When HLA alleles, especially DR and DQ, strongly co-occurred, attributing TCR associations to individual alleles was difficult. A further reported finding was that TCR beta sequences accurately predicted the HLA-A and HLA-B alleles for most subjects in the first cohort. According to a later analysis, TCR association rates differed among HLA loci, with DRB1 alleles showing the most associated TCRs and HLA-C alleles showing the fewest. Most TCR sequences were observed very rarely across donors, whereas some public TCRs were present in many individuals. In both the original and validation cohorts, the classifier was reported to diagnose cytomegalovirus status with high specificity and sensitivity. A group of highly shared sequence variants was considered likely to be a technical artifact of the sequencing pipeline. The cohort was sequenced for TCR beta chains only, and without alpha or paired-chain data the features that could be detected were limited. In an earlier analysis of approximately 590 of the donors, most TCR beta V segments appeared in productive rearrangements about 87% or about 30% of the time, broadly matching IMGT annotations. The authors suggested that the approach could potentially be generalized to other disease states and immunological phenotypes. The 87-base-pair reads could not distinguish some IMGT-functional V segments, including TRBV6-2 and TRBV6-3, so those segments were excluded. According to a later analysis, most CMV-associated TCR beta chains appeared to be HLA-restricted, and the HLA associations seemed to be driven largely by CMV exposure. A later analysis reported that several top co-occurrence clusters appeared linked to parvovirus B19, influenza, CMV and Epstein-Barr virus. Because counts were too low, more than 15 rarely observed V segments, including chromosome 9 orphons, were left out of the earlier analysis of 587 of the donors. Linkage disequilibrium might explain the correlated functional status among segregating V segments, but an unknown experimental factor could not be ruled out. In a later genetic analysis, a missense DCLRE1C variant was associated with V-gene and J-gene trimming of TCR beta chains, and the association was replicated in an independent cohort. In a later analysis, 15,000 to 20,000 TCR beta sequences were associated with specific HLA alleles at a false discovery rate of 0.05. In vitro tests confirmed that a few of the cytomegalovirus-associated TCR beta chains recognize cytomegalovirus antigens. Presence/absence analyses assumed roughly uniform sequencing depth across donors, an assumption that may not hold.

The cohort consisted of fewer than 700 healthy bone marrow donors. At the time of sampling, every cohort member was nominally healthy, though immune exposures that went unrecorded were likely present. The donor was CMV seronegative and belonged to the group of around 350 seronegative cohort members. A peripheral blood sample was collected from each donor, and TCR beta sequencing was performed on peripheral blood mononuclear cells. The Qiagen DNeasy Blood Extraction Kit was used to extract genomic DNA from the blood cell samples. To prepare the library, the immunoSEQ multiplex PCR assay was applied. For the multiplex PCR, a mixture combining 60 forward primers for TCR Vbeta segments and 13 reverse primers for TCR Jbeta segments was used. The CDR3 region of rearranged TCR beta genes was amplified from genomic DNA with a multiplex PCR assay. The amplified TCR beta libraries were sequenced on the Illumina HiSeq System as 87-base-pair reads. Per the original workflow: A later analysis tallied roughly 78 million unique TCR beta chains across the 700 or so repertoires, and around 9.9 million of those chains were shared by two or more donors. To remove PCR and sequencing errors, raw reads were error-corrected and collapsed into unique sequences using a nearest-neighbor algorithm that merged closely related sequences. Alignment of CDR3 sequences to IMGT reference sequences was used to assign V, D and J gene segments. For a sequence to be retained, a match of at least six nucleotides was required to both a V gene segment and a J gene segment. A rearrangement was called productive if the CDR3 had no stop codons and remained in frame with V and J, and every other rearrangement was called non-productive. Following IMGT convention, CDR3 was defined as the stretch from the second conserved V-encoded cysteine up to the conserved J-encoded phenylalanine. In an earlier analysis of more than 550 of the donors, sequences lacking an unambiguous match to a single V gene segment were excluded. In an earlier analysis of around 590 of the donors, a V segment was called functional when productive rearrangements were above 56.7%, and segregating when the standard deviation between donors exceeded 5%. A statistical classification framework was built for diagnosing cytomegalovirus status from the catalog of TCR beta chain sequences. V and J gene assignment, in a later analysis, came from comparing TCR nucleotide sequences with IMGT/GENE-DB human TR gene sequences. A later analysis assigned CDR3 sequences and most-parsimonious VDJ recombination scenarios with the TCRdist pipeline. In a later analysis, each TCR beta chain was defined by its CDR3 amino acid sequence together with its V-gene family, and reads lacking a unique V-gene family were excluded. In a later analysis, approximately 590 highly shared, low-generation-probability nucleotide sequences were removed to address suspected cross-contamination and a sequencing artifact. In a later analysis, a clonal expansion index for each public chain was calculated from normalized within-repertoire ranks of inferred template counts. Generation probabilities in a later analysis came from a VDJ recombination model fitted to out-of-frame rearrangements, and those results were checked against IGoR. In a later analysis, hypergeometric tests were used to score TCR-TCR, TCR-HLA and TCR-CMV co-occurrence, with a repertoire-size bias correction applied to TCR pairs. To estimate false discovery rates, a later analysis permuted the HLA or CMV assignments 20 times. In a later analysis, co-occurring TCRs were grouped using DBSCAN, with TCRdist sequence similarity added in when clustering inside HLA-allele-positive subsets. Repertoires with fewer than 30,000 or more than 120,000 public chains were left out of co-occurrence clustering, as were five repertoires with anomalous nucleotide sharing. TCRdb took over this immuneACCESS table, retaining in-frame rearrangements with V and J assigned. Such tables are incomplete; in checked studies, under half of the missing clones stem from an unresolved V gene, and the remainder is unexplained. That table is the source of V, J and clone size, and D and trimming were worked out from the DNA. For this sample, the table gives about 140,000 clones. The ten largest clones add up to under 2.5% of the sample.

Measured from the cysteine to the phenylalanine, the CDR3 is 12 residues long. Only the CDR3 DNA is retained, 36 bases long and in frame from the first base. CDR1 is given as SGHRS and CDR2 as YFSETQ, both from the germline V gene. Clipping removes 4 bases from V and 8 bases from J, with 2 as the unmatched junction base count. The clonotype comes from a woman aged 18-29 years in good health and CMV-seronegative. Material: PBMCs. In this chain, TRBV5-1 is recombined with TRBJ1-2; the central 10 bases match TRBD1. This receptor carries the CDR3 CASSADRGGYTF. The bases read TGCGCCAGCAGCGCGGACAGGGGGGGCTACACCTTC. The entire variable domain, with the stretches around the CDR3 drawn from the reference TRBV5-1 and TRBJ1-2 proteins, is KAGVTQTPRYLIKTRGQQVTLSCSPISGHRSVSWYQQTPGQGLQFLFEYFSETQRNKGNFPGRFSGRQFSNSRSEMNVSTLELGDSALYLCASSADRGGYTFGSGTRLTVV.